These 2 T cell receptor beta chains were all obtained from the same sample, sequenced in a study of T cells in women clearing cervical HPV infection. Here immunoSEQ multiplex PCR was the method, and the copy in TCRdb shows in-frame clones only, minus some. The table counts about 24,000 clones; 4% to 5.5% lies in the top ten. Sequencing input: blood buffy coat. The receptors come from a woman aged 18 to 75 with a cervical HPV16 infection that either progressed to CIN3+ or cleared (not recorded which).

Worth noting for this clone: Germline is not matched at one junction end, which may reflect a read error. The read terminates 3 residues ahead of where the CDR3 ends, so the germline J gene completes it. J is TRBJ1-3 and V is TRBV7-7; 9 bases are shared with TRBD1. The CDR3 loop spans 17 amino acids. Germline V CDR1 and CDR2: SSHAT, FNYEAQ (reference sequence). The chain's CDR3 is CASSLGPGQGPGNTIYF. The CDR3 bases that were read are TGTGCTAGCAGCTTAGGACCGGGACAGGGTCCTGGAAACACC.

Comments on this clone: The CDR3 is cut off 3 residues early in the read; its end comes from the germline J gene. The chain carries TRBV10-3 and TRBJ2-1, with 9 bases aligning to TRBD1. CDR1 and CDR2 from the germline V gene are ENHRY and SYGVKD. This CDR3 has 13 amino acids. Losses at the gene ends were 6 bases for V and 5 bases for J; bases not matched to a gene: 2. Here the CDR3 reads CAIRGQGNNEQFF. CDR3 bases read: TGTGCCATCAGGGGACAGGGAAACAATGAG.